This T cell receptor (beta chain) came from a study of cytomegalovirus exposure and HLA in healthy donors. This clone was seen once. What it binds is not known. Study-wide results and caveats: The TCR clusters that emerged in the first cohort tended, a later analysis found, to co-occur in the approximately 130 validation repertoires. Cytomegalovirus status was reportedly diagnosed by the classifier with high specificity and sensitivity. Rarity characterized most TCR sequences, yet some public TCRs appeared in many donors.

The table came from immunoSEQ multiplex PCR; TCRdb's copy has only in-frame clones and leaves some out. The sample consists of 220,000 or so clones, 80% to 85% of them appearing once. While the first cohort had 600 to 800 subjects, the donors belonged to the separate validation cohort of fewer than 150 subjects. Germline assignment: CDR1 SGHTA and CDR2 FQGTGA. The CDR3 is made up of 21 amino acids. Trimming took 6 bases from V and 0 from J; bases not matched to a gene: 20. This clonotype was sampled from a woman in her 30s in good health and CMV-seropositive. Sequenced: PBMCs. This sequence joins TRBV7-3 and TRBJ1-5; 10 bases align to TRBD1. The chain's CDR3 is CASRAGQGILLTKYSNQPQHF. CDR3 sequence (DNA): TGTGCCAGCAGGGCGGGACAGGGGATACTCTTGACGAAATATAGCAATCAGCCCCAGCATTTT.